Included here is one T cell receptor beta chain sequence, with context. Its antigen is currently unknown. The data are from a study of T cells in Graves' hyperthyroidism and ophthalmopathy. General observations from the study: In the analysis, a 13 V-J model separated ophthalmopathy from stable hyperthyroidism.

The V and J ends lost 3 bases and 5 bases, in that order; junction bases with no gene match: 11. The CDR3 totals 19 residues. In germline, CDR1 is SGHTA, CDR2 FQGNSA. Researchers took RNA transcripts and amplified the TCR beta CDR3 regions from them. HTBI primers were used for first-round RT-PCR of the TCR CDR3. TCRdb reprocessed the multiplex PCR reads with MiXCR, giving one entry per CDR3 protein. The sample lists some 580,000 distinct CDR3 sequences; about a sixth were seen once. Ophthalmopathy patients had moderate-to-severe active disease, CAS ≥3, NOSPECS ≥4, and disease duration under 3 months. The chain carries TRBV7-2 and TRBJ2-1, with 15 nucleotides matching TRBD2. Sequencing was carried out using blood. This TCR was sampled from a woman aged 35 to 49 with Graves' ophthalmopathy. CDR3 coding DNA: TGTGCCAGCAGCTTCACGACGGCGAGGACTAGCGGGAGGGACAATGAGCAGTTCTTC. As protein: CASSFTTARTSGRDNEQFF.